This T cell receptor (beta chain) appears in the sequencing data of a study of blood T cell repertoires in COVID-19. Authors' analysis steps: Using reference gene primer amplification, nucleated cell counts were estimated. The protocol was immunoSEQ multiplex PCR, while the TCRdb copy is restricted to in-frame clones and leaves out a portion. V, J and clone size are those of that table, while D and trimming were read from the DNA. The sample carries hundreds of thousands of clones, about four fifths recorded once. V shed 4 bases, J shed 4 bases, and the junction held 2 bases outside the gene matches. Germline CDR1 reads LNHDA; CDR2 reads SQIVND (reference sequence). The CDR3 runs 14 residues.

The source of this sequence is a woman between 50 and 59 years old who had been exposed to COVID-19. The chain employs TRBV19 and TRBJ2-2; 8 positions agree with TRBD1. The sample taken for sequencing was PBMCs or T cells enriched from blood (not recorded which). The CDR3 sequence is CASSNQGATGELFF. DNA of the CDR3: TGTGCCAGTAGTAACCAGGGGGCCACCGGGGAGCTGTTTTTT.